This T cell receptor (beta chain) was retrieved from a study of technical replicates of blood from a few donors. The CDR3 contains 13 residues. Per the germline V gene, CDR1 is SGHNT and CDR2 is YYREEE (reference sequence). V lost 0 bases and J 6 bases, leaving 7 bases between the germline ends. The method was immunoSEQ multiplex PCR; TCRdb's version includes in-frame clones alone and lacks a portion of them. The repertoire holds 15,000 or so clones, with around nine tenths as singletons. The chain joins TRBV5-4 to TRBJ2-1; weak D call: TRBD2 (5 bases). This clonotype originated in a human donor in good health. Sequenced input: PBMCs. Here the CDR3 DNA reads TGTGCCAGCAGCTTGGCCCGGGGCAATGAGCAGTTCTTC. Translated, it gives CASSLARGNEQFF.